This entry concerns a single TCR beta chain. What this receptor recognizes is not known. Per-nucleotide qualities are absent, and no much larger clonotype sits a single base away. Donors were around 37 systemically healthy Caucasian individuals from Russia aged roughly 6 to 90 years. About 9.6 milliliters of peripheral blood were collected from each donor into EDTA-treated Vacutainer tubes. Ficoll-Paque density-gradient centrifugation was used to isolate PBMCs, with at least 6 million obtained per sample. Trizol reagent was used to extract total RNA from PBMCs, with at least 6 micrograms per sample. For every donor, an aliquot of PBMCs went through flow cytometry to measure the percentages of naive CD45RAhigh/CD27high T cells. This record comes from a study of blood T cells in healthy people across ages (dated by TCRdb to about 2015). Background on the whole study: Template switching captured roughly one uniquely barcoded TCR beta cDNA molecule per two T cells in model experiments. The donors were split into four age groups: young (average around 15 years), middle-aged (39), aged (62) and long-lived (under 85). Donors of different ages were randomly distributed across sequencing lanes to avoid experimental bias. The study measured age-related changes in TCR beta repertoire diversity using deep sequencing normalized with unique cDNA molecular identifiers. The study analyzed two additional independent replicas of 1 million unique cDNA reads from the same blood draw for two donors, one aged 18 to 29 and one aged 80 or older. The paper as a whole reports these results and caveats: Compared with the aged group, more naive CD4+ T cells, fewer expanded clones and increased TCR diversity were shown by the long-lived group, suggesting age selection. Bulk unsorted PBMC profiling prevented conclusive comparison of naive and antigen-experienced compartments. As age increased, observed TCR beta diversity per million T cells dropped in a roughly linear way, and a significant reduction was already evident by age roughly 40. The percentage of naive T cells measured by flow cytometry correlated strongly with observed TCR beta diversity. Estimates of total diversity from one million sequenced T cells were regarded as lower bounds and underestimates. Because the CMV infection status of the donors was unknown, age-related changes in expanded clonotypes may potentially have been confounded.

For CDR1 and CDR2, the germline V gene (reference sequence) lists DFQATT and SNEGSKA. The CDR3 spans 13 residues, from the cysteine through the phenylalanine. Only the CDR3 DNA is retained, 39 bases long and in frame from the first base. V is clipped by 1 base and J by 0 bases, and the sequence between their germline boundaries is 6 bases long. Library prep was done by 5' RACE. The listed sequencing device is Illumina HiSeq 2500. A second 7 to 11 cycle PCR used a sample-barcoded 5' primer and a J-beta primer mix. A template-switch 5' adaptor carrying 12 random nucleotides introduced a unique molecular identifier onto each TCR beta cDNA molecule. Each sample yielded at least 3 million CDR3-containing paired-end reads. First-strand cDNA synthesis was performed from all RNA using the Mint cDNA synthesis kit, with priming by a TRBC-specific oligonucleotide. All cDNA was treated with uracil-DNA glycosylase and then went through a first 18-cycle PCR with the universal primers M1SS and BC2_uni_R. The authors' analysis ran thus. For normalization, 1 million high-quality reads were randomly selected from each sample, with every read carrying a distinct molecular identifier. Reads with shared molecular identifiers were discarded instead of being binned into consensus sequences. MiTCR, run with a Q25 quality threshold and the strictest error-elimination algorithm, handled CDR3 identification, clonotype clustering and error correction. A nonparametric unseen species model using Euler transformation provided a lower-bound estimate of total TCR beta diversity. The public sequencing data were trimmed at Q25 with fastp and processed into clonotypes with MiXCR by TCRdb, which kept only in-frame beta chains. Rows merge per CDR3 protein into single entries with the most common DNA and genes. TCRdb, rather than the study authors, made the V and J calls. Within this sample are over a million distinct CDR3 sequences, with approximately 40% of them counted one time only. The ten largest clones represent 7% to 9.5% of the sample.

Sequencing was carried out using blood. This TCR derives from a woman aged 18-35 years in good health. The V and J genes are TRBV20-1 and TRBJ2-5; a confident D gene designation cannot be given. The nucleotide sequence is TGCAGTGCTAGAGCTTCCCACCAAGAGACCCAGTACTTC. Protein translation: CSARASHQETQYF.